These 18 T cell receptor beta chains were all obtained from the same sample, sequenced in a study of T cell clonality in common variable immunodeficiency. Profiled with immunoSEQ multiplex PCR; TCRdb holds only in-frame clones, not every one. The sample holds about 21,000 clones, and no clone turns up only once. These receptors have no known antigen. Findings of the study overall: Reportedly, TCR beta sequences from common variable immunodeficiency showed fewer deletions and N-nucleotide insertions.

Input material: peripheral blood mononuclear cells. These receptors were collected from a human donor with common variable immunodeficiency.

In its sample, this clone was seen a few times. The read stops 3 residues short of the end of the CDR3; the missing end is completed from the germline J gene. The V and J genes are TRBV18 and TRBJ2-3, with TRBD1 matching 7 bases. Germline V gene lookup returns CDR1 KGHSH and CDR2 LQKENI. V lost 0 bases and J lost 2; bases outside the gene matches: 5. The CDR3 is made up of 16 amino acids. The CDR3: CASSPPKGANTDTQYF. CDR3 DNA, as far as it was read: TGTGCCAGCTCACCACCAAAGGGGGCGAACACAGATACG.

This clone was recorded many times. CDR3 sequence reads: CASSPGQWSYEQYF. Incomplete CDR3 DNA: TGTGCCAGCTCACCAGGACAGTGGTCCTACGAG. The gene calls are TRBV18 and TRBJ2-7; maybe TRBD1 (6 bases). The sequenced fragment ends 3 residues before the CDR3 boundary, so the rest is inferred from the germline J gene. Trimming left V 2 bases short and J 1 base short, with 9 bases between. The CDR3 has 14 amino acids. Germline V gives CDR1 KGHSH, CDR2 LQKENI.

Turning to this clone: The read comes to an end 3 residues before the CDR3 does, leaving the germline J gene to fill in the end. The V call is TRBV2, the J call TRBJ2-5; perhaps D is TRBD1 or TRBD2 (5 bases each). The germline V gene has CDR1 SNHLY and CDR2 FYNNEI. The CDR3 covers 13 residues. The V and J ends lost 5 bases and 5 bases respectively, with 12 bases between them. The covered CDR3 bases are TGTGCCAGCAGTACTAACGAGGGGGAGACC. Translating it yields CASSTNEGET. The full CDR3 sequence reads CASSTNEGETQYF.

This clone was picked up a small number of times. The read terminates 3 residues ahead of where the CDR3 ends, so the germline J gene completes it. This chain joins TRBV7-9 and TRBJ2-5; D unresolved. CDR3 length equals 15 residues. Trimming cost V 1 base and J 0 bases, with 9 bases left between them. Looked up from germline, CDR1 is SEHNR and CDR2 is FQNEAQ (reference sequence). The CDR3 spells CASSLVVGHQETQYF. CDR3 DNA (partial): TGTGCCAGCAGCTTAGTGGTCGGTCACCAAGAGACC.

This clone was counted only a few times. The read gets to within 3 residues of the CDR3 end, and the germline J gene fills in the rest. This sequence joins TRBV18 and TRBJ2-5; 9 nucleotides line up with TRBD1. CDR3 length: 15 residues. Germline CDR1 reads KGHSH; CDR2 reads LQKENI. The trim removed 3 bases at V and 0 bases at J, leaving 2 bases unmatched. The covered CDR3 bases are TGTGCCAGCTCACCGACAGGGGGGTACCAAGAGACC. It yields the protein CASSPTGGYQET. The entire CDR3 sequence reads CASSPTGGYQETQYF.

This clone was counted a few times. The read falls 3 residues short of the CDR3 end, and the missing part is taken from the germline J gene. This chain uses TRBV19 with TRBJ2-7; maybe TRBD1 (6 bases). Trimming cost V 0 bases and J 2 bases, with 14 bases left between them. The CDR3 is 16 residues long. Per germline, CDR1 LNHDA and CDR2 SQIVND (reference sequence). The CDR3 sequence is CASSIDHQGPPYEQYF. The sequenced CDR3 bases are TGTGCCAGTAGTATAGATCATCAGGGGCCGCCCTACGAG. The whole variable domain, filled in from reference TRBV19 and TRBJ2-7, reads DGGITQSPKYLFRKEGQNVTLSCEQNLNHDAMYWYRQDPGQGLRLIYYSQIVNDFQKGDIAEGYSVSREKKESFPLTVTSAQKNPTAFYLCASSIDHQGPPYEQYFGPGTRLTVT.

This clone appeared a few times. The read finishes 3 residues shy of the CDR3 end, and the germline J gene is used to complete it. The J gene is TRBJ1-4, the V gene TRBV7-9, with D hard to call. The CDR3 has 14 amino acids. V gave up 3 bases and J gave up 5 bases, with 10 bases separating them. Germline-derived CDR1 and CDR2 are SEHNR and FQNEAQ (reference sequence). The CDR3 sequence is CASSLAGGNEKLFF. Incomplete CDR3 DNA: TGTGCCAGCAGCTTGGCAGGTGGGAATGAAAAA. The full variable domain, rest sourced from reference TRBV7-9 and TRBJ1-4, is DTGVSQNPRHKITKRGQNVTFRCDPISEHNRLYWYRQTLGQGPEFLTYFQNEAQLEKSRLLSDRFSAERPKGSFSTLEIQRTEQGDSAMYLCASSLAGGNEKLFFGSGTQLSVL.

With respect to this clone: The read terminates 3 residues ahead of where the CDR3 ends, so the germline J gene completes it. This chain links TRBV7-6 with TRBJ1-5; possible D gene TRBD1, 6 bases. CDR3 length: 15 amino acids. V was shortened by 0 bases and J by 3 bases, with 9 bases between the two germline ends. From germline, CDR1 is SGHVS and CDR2 FNYEAQ. CDR3 DNA, as far as it was read: TGTGCCAGCAGCTTAGCTGGGGGCCTCAATCAGCCC. It specifies CASSLAGGLNQP. The CDR3 reads in full as CASSLAGGLNQPQHF.

About this clone itself: Coverage ceases 3 residues before the CDR3 finishes, and the germline J gene fills in the end. V is TRBV19 and J is TRBJ1-5; D ambiguous. V was trimmed by 8 bases and J by 0 bases, leaving 11 bases between them. The CDR3 has 14 residues. Germline V gene sequence: CDR1 LNHDA, CDR2 SQIVND (reference sequence). This chain's CDR3 is CASLSFASNQPQHF. The CDR3 bases that were read are TGTGCCAGTCTAAGTTTCGCTAGCAATCAGCCC.

This clone showed up just a few times. The read comes to an end 3 residues before the CDR3 does, leaving the germline J gene to fill in the end. V and J are TRBV19 and TRBJ2-5; TRBD1 might be the D (6 bases). From germline, CDR1 is LNHDA and CDR2 SQIVND (reference sequence). The CDR3 runs 13 residues. The V end lost 3 bases, the J end lost 3 bases, and 8 bases lay between the germline ends. The CDR3 loop is CASSIPGEETQYF. The part of the CDR3 DNA that was read is TGTGCCAGTAGTATTCCAGGGGAAGAGACC.

A few counts support this clone. The CDR3 extends 3 residues past the end of the read, so its final part is completed from the germline J gene. V and J are TRBV7-7 and TRBJ2-2, with 9 bases aligning to TRBD1. The length of the CDR3 is 16 residues. Germline V gene sequence: CDR1 SSHAT, CDR2 FNYEAQ (reference sequence). The ends lost 5 bases at V and 5 bases at J; junction bases unmatched: 9. The sequenced part of the CDR3 DNA is TGTGCCAGCAGCCCGGGGACAGGGCGGGGGACCGGGGAG. Protein product: CASSPGTGRGTGE. The entire CDR3 protein is CASSPGTGRGTGELFF.

There are a few counts of this clone. Read data end 3 residues before the CDR3 end; the end is taken from the germline J gene. The chain carries TRBV30 and TRBJ1-5, with D hard to call. This CDR3 comprises 13 residues. Germline assignment: CDR1 GTSNPN and CDR2 SVGIG (reference sequence). Deletions cut 2 bases from V and 0 bases from J, with 5 bases between. This CDR3 reads CAWSTNSNQPQHF. Incomplete CDR3 DNA: TGTGCCTGGAGTACAAATAGCAATCAGCCC.

This clone turned up a few times. The observed sequence ends 3 residues before the CDR3 terminus, with the missing tail filled in from the germline J gene. This rearrangement joins TRBV20-1 to TRBJ2-3; the match to TRBD2 covers 10 bases. J was trimmed by 3 bases and V by 0 bases; bases with no gene match: 6. The CDR3 length is 16 residues. Germline CDR1 reads DFQATT; CDR2 reads SNEGSKA (reference sequence). This CDR3 is CSARDLGSGRTDTQYF. Incomplete CDR3 DNA: TGCAGTGCTAGAGATTTGGGTAGCGGGAGGACAGATACG.

On this clone itself: The junction shows a germline mismatch at one end, possibly a read error. From the germline J gene comes the end of the CDR3, since the read stops 3 residues before it. The chain couples TRBV19 to TRBJ1-5, with 7 nucleotides matching TRBD1. This CDR3 is built from 15 residues. CDR1 is LNHDA, CDR2 SQIVND, per germline (reference sequence). The CDR3 sequence is CASTLDRVRKQPQHF. Incomplete CDR3 DNA: TGTGCCAGTACCTTAGACAGGGTCCGCAAGCAGCCC.

This clone was detected only a few times. The read comes to an end 3 residues before the CDR3 does, leaving the germline J gene to fill in the end. The chain is built from TRBV2 and TRBJ2-5; no clear D. V was cut by 1 base and J by 4 bases, with 7 bases left in between. Germline V gene data show CDR1 as SNHLY and CDR2 as FYNNEI. The CDR3 spans 13 residues. CDR3 amino acids: CASSEVTRETQYF. The part of the CDR3 DNA that was read is TGTGCCAGCAGTGAAGTGACACGAGAGACC.

This clone has only a few counts. The CDR3 end lies 3 residues beyond the end of the read and is filled in from the germline J gene. The V gene is TRBV18, the J gene TRBJ1-1, with D unclear. The CDR3 has 14 residues. Per germline, CDR1 KGHSH and CDR2 LQKENI. CDR3 sequence: CASSPSRPSPEAFF. CDR3 DNA (partial): TGTGCCAGCTCACCCTCTCGTCCTTCCCCCGAA.

CDR3 sequence: CAWSVERPAFF. The sequenced part of the CDR3 DNA is TGTGCCTGGAGTGTGGAGCGACCC. V is TRBV30 and J is TRBJ1-1; D gene ambiguous. The observed sequence ends 3 residues before the CDR3 terminus, with the missing tail filled in from the germline J gene. The CDR3 contains 11 residues. CDR1 GTSNPN and CDR2 SVGIG come from the germline V gene (reference sequence).

Of note for this clone: The sequenced fragment ends 3 residues before the CDR3 boundary, so the rest is inferred from the germline J gene. The chain recombines TRBV7-2 with TRBJ2-6; a weak D match, TRBD1 (5 bases). Germline V gives CDR1 SGHTA, CDR2 FQGNSA. The CDR3 spans 15 residues. V was trimmed by 1 base and J by 2 bases, leaving 6 bases between them. CDR3 sequence: CASSLGQPGANVLTF. The CDR3 DNA, read in part, is TGTGCCAGCAGCTTAGGACAGCCTGGGGCCAACGTC. Based on the CDR3 plus reference TRBV7-2 and TRBJ2-6, the full variable domain is GAGVSQSPSNKVTEKGKDVELRCDPISGHTALYWYRQSLGQGLEFLIYFQGNSAPDKSGLPSDRFSAERTGGSVSTLTIQRTQQEDSAVYLCASSLGQPGANVLTFGAGSRLTVL.